This T cell receptor (beta chain) was sequenced for a study of identical twins (dated by TCRdb to 2016 to 2017). At the level of the whole study: To test whether fetal clonotypes persist, this study deep-sequenced TCR alpha and beta repertoires from monozygotic twins, from unrelated adults of various ages, and from cord blood. To rule out contamination, replicate twin experiments were performed at different times with different library preparation protocols. Findings and caveats that apply to the study as a whole: Because the same donors could not be followed over many years, conclusions were based on cross-sectional statistical analysis. Recombination models systematically underestimated out-of-frame TCR alpha sharing in monozygotic twins but agreed with sharing between unrelated individuals. In beta out-of-frame sequences, excess twin sharing was weaker, because having fewer shared sequences lowered the signal-to-noise ratio. Fewer insertions were carried by abundant cord blood beta clonotypes, a similar but weaker trend appeared in young adult naive repertoires, and no such trend appeared in memory repertoires. Compared with coincidental sharing between unrelated individuals, out-of-frame TCR alpha sequences shared between twins showed an excess of sequences with low generation probability. Zero-insertion analyses could be partly confounded by invariant T cells such as MAIT and iNKT, though diverse VJ usage argued against such confounding for most clonotypes.

All donors were healthy Caucasians. Three pairs of female monozygotic twins, all aged about 18 to 30 years, made up the twin cohort. Positive isolation kits from Invitrogen were used to isolate the CD4+ and CD8+ T cell populations. In regard to this clonotype: Its antigen specificity is not known. No much larger clone exists at a distance of one base, and base qualities are not known.

The CDR3 measures 15 amino acids from cysteine to phenylalanine. This entry keeps only the CDR3 DNA: 45 bases, framed from base 1. The CDR1 and CDR2 encoded by the germline V gene (reference sequence) are DFQATT and SNEGSKA. V and J are truncated by 4 bases and 3 bases respectively, leaving an intervening sequence of 16 bases. Libraries were prepared through 5' RACE. Sequencing instrument: Illumina HiSeq 2000. A universal primer binding site was introduced by template switching, and a unique molecular identifier was present in the final cDNA, enabling accurate counting of TCR cDNA molecules. First-strand cDNA for TCR alpha and beta chains was synthesized from specific primers in the conserved constant-segment region. Each cDNA library was double barcoded, with a SMART-Mk sample barcode plus Illumina barcodes, to control for contamination. Two successive PCR steps introduced TruSeq adapter sequences along with Illumina sample barcodes. Sequencing of the TCR alpha and beta cDNA libraries was done on the Illumina HiSeq platform using custom primers. On the study's bioinformatics: MiGEC processed the raw reads to extract unique molecular identifiers, while MiXCR was used to determine the CDR3 positions. For each individual, recombination models were inferred using an EM algorithm with the repgenHMM and IGoR tools. Shared clonotypes were analyzed with the tcR package in R, and sharing was normalized by the product of cloneset sizes. To study raw recombination without the effects of thymic and clonal selection, out-of-frame nonproductive sequences were analyzed. TCRdb applied fastp at Q25 and MiXCR to the public reads, then kept only in-frame beta chains. Each CDR3 protein appears once, grouped with its most common genes and DNA. For this entry, the V and J calls and clone size follow TCRdb and not the study's own pipeline. The sample table holds approximately 500,000 distinct CDR3 sequences, of which approximately 24% were seen once. 2.9% of the sample goes to the ten largest clones.

This sample also belongs to another study, concerning T cells expressing NK-cell markers. From that second study: Three sorted T-cell subsets (CD3+CD56+NKG2C+, CD3+CD56+NKG2C- and CD3+CD56-NKG2C+) from fewer than 10 donors had their TCR beta-chain repertoires profiled. Among the eight sequenced donors, only one was HCMV-seronegative, while the other seven were HCMV-seropositive. To restrict sorting to alphabetaTCR-expressing T cells, an anti-gammadeltaTCR antibody was added in several experiments. In several donors, the dominant CD3+CD56+NKG2C+ clonotypes were among the top 10 CD8+ clonotypes and accounted for about 1.0-7.5% of CD8+ T cells. Those dominant clonotypes were again the most abundant among CD3+CD56-NKG2C+ cells in a handful of donors, at about 28.3-65%. It remained unclear whether the expanded NKG2C-expressing T cell clones were specific for HCMV antigens. The study sequenced eight donors, all healthy volunteers chosen at random: three men and five women. To determine HCMV serostatus, a commercial ELISA kit was used to detect HCMV-specific IgG in serum. MIGEC handled demultiplexing of the reads and grouping by UMI, while MiTCR was used to assemble and quantify clonotypes. To exclude erroneous sequences, only TCR cDNA sequences supported by at least two reads were retained. The tcR package was used for downstream repertoire analysis, with clonotypes matched between fractions based on CDR3 nucleotide sequence plus V segment. Antigen specificity was annotated against VDJdb with VDJmatch, allowing one amino acid substitution in CDR3.

The receptor was isolated from a young woman in good health. The chain uses TRBV20-1 and TRBJ2-4; no D gene can be assigned with confidence. The specimen was CD4+ T cells sorted from blood. The DNA is TGCAGTGCTACCTCGTGGAAGGCAGGCAAAAACATTCAGTACTTC. Its coded protein is CSATSWKAGKNIQYF.